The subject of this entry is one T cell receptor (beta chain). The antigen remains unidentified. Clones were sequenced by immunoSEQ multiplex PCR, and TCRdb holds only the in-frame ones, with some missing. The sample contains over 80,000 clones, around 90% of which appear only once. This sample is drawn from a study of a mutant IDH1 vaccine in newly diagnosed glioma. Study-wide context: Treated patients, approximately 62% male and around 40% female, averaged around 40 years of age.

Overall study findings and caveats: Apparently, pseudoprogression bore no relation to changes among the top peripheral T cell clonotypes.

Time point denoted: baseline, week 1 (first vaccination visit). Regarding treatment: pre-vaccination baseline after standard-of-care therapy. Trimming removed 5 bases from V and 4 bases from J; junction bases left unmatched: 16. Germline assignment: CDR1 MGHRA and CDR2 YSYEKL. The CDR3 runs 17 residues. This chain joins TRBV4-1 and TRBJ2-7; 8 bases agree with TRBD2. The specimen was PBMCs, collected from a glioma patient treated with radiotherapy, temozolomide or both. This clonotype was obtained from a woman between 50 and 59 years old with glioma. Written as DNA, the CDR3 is TGCGCCAGCAGCGTAGTTGTCGGGAGCGGGAGAACGTACGAGCAGTACTTC. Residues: CASSVVVGSGRTYEQYF.